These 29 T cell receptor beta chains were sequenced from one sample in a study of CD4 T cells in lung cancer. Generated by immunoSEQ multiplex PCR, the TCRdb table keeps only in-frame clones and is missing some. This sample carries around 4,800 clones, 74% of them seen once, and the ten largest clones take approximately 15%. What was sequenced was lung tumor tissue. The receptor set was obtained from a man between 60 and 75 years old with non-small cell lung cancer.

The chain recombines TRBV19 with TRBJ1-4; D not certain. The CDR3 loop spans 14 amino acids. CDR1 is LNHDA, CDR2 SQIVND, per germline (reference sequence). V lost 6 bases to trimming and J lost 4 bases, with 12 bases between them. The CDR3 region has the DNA TGTGCCAGTAGGAGGGCGGCGAGTAATGAAAAACTGTTTTTT. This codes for CASRRAASNEKLFF.

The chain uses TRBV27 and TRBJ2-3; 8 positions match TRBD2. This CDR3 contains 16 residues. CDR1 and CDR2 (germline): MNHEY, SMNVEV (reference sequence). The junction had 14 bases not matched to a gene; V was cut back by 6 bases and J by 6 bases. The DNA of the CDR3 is TGTGCCAGCAGCTGGACTAGCCCCAGCACTGCGGATACGCAGTATTTT. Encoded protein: CASSWTSPSTADTQYF.

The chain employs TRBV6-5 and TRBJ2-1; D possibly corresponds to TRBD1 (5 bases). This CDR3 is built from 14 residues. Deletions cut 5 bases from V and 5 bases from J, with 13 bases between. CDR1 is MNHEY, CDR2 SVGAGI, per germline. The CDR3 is CASSTGRVNNEQFF. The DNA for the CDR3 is TGTGCCAGCAGTACCGGCAGGGTAAACAATGAGCAGTTCTTC.

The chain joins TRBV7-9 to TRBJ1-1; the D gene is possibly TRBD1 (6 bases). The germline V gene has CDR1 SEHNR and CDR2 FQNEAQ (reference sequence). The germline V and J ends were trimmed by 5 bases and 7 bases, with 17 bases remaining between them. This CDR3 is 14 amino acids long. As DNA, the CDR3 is TGTGCCAGCAGCCCAGGGGAGGGGGGGGGTGAAGCTTTCTTT. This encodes CASSPGEGGGEAFF.

DNA for the CDR3: TGTGCCAGCAGCCCCGACCCGCACGTGGGAGAGCAGTACGTC. It is translated as CASSPDPHVGEQYV. The chain is built from TRBV28 and TRBJ2-7; D is unclear. The CDR3 spans 14 residues. Germline V lookup: CDR1 MDHEN, CDR2 SYDVKM. The ends were cut back, 6 bases at V and 7 bases at J, with 19 bases in the middle.

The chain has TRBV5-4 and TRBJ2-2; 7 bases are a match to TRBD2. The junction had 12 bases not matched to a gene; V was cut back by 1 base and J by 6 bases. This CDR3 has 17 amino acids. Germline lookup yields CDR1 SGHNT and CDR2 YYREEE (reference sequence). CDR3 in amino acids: CASSLMAGGRVAGELFF. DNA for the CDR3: TGTGCCAGCAGCTTGATGGCTGGCGGGAGAGTGGCCGGGGAGCTGTTTTTT.

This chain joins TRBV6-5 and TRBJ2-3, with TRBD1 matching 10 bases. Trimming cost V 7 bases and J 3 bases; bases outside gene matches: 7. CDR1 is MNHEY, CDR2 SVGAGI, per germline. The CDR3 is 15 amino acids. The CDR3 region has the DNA TGTGCCAGCAAAGGACGGGGACAGGGGACAGATACGCAGTATTTT. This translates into CASKGRGQGTDTQYF.

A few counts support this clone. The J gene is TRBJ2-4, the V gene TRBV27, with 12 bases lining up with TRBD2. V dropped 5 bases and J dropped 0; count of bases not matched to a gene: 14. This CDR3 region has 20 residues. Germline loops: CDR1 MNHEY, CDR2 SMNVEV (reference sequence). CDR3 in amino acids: CASSQTSGRDVIGAKNIQYF. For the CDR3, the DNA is TGTGCCAGCAGTCAGACTAGCGGGAGAGATGTTATAGGAGCCAAAAACATTCAGTACTTC.

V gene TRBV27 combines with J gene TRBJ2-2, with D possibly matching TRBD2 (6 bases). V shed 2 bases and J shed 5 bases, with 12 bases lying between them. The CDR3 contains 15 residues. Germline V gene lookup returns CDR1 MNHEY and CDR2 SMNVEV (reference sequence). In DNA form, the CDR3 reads TGTGCCAGCAGTTTAACAGGACTAACGACCGGGGAGCTGTTTTTT. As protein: CASSLTGLTTGELFF.

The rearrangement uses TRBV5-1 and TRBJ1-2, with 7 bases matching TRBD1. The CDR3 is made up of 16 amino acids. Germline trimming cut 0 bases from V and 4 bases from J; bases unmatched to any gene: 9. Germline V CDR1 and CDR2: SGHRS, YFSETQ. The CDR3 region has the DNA TGCGCCAGCAGCTTGGGTCCGAGGGGGCTAGGCTATGGCTACACCTTC. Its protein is CASSLGPRGLGYGYTF.

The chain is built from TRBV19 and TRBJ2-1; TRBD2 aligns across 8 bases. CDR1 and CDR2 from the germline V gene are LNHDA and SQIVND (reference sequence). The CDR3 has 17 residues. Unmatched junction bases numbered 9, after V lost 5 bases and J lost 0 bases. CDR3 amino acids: CASSSQRGPNSYNEQFF. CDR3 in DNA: TGTGCCAGTAGTTCCCAGCGGGGGCCCAACTCCTACAATGAGCAGTTCTTC.

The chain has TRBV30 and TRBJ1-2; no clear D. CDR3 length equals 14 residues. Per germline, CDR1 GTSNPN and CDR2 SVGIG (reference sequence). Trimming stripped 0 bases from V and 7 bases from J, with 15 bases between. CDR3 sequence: CAWSVGAIYPGYTF. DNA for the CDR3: TGTGCCTGGAGTGTGGGCGCCATCTATCCTGGCTACACCTTC.

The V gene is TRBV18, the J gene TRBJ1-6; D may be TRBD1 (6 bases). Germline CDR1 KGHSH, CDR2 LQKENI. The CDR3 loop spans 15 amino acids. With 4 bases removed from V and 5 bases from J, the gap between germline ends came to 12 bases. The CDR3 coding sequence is TGTGCCAGCTCACTTTACCGGGACAATAATTCACCCCTCCACTTT. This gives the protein CASSLYRDNNSPLHF.

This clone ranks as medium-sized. CDR3 protein: CASSFGGLQETQYF. CDR3 sequence (DNA): TGTGCCAGCAGCTTCGGCGGGCTCCAAGAGACCCAGTACTTC. The J gene is TRBJ2-5, the V gene TRBV5-4; maybe TRBD2 (5 bases). Germline V lookup: CDR1 SGHNT, CDR2 YYREEE (reference sequence). This CDR3 is 14 amino acids long. Trimming pared 2 bases from V and 1 base from J, leaving 9 bases between. The variable domain in full, completed from reference TRBV5-4 and TRBJ2-5, reads ETGVTQSPTHLIKTRGQQVTLRCSSQSGHNTVSWYQQALGQGPQFIFQYYREEENGRGNFPPRFSGLQFPNYSSELNVNALELDDSALYLCASSFGGLQETQYFGPGTRLLVL.

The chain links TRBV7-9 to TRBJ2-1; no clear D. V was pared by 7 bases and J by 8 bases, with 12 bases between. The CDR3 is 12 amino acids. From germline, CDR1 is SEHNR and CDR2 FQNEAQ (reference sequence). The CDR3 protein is CASTLSIYEQFF. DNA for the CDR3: TGTGCCAGCACTTTAAGCATCTATGAGCAGTTCTTC. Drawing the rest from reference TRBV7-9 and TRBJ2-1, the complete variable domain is DTGVSQNPRHKITKRGQNVTFRCDPISEHNRLYWYRQTLGQGPEFLTYFQNEAQLEKSRLLSDRFSAERPKGSFSTLEIQRTEQGDSAMYLCASTLSIYEQFFGPGTRLTVL.

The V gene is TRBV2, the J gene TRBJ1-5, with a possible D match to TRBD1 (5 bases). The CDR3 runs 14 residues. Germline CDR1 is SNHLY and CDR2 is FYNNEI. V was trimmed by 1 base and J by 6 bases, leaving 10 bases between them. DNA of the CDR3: TGTGCCAGCAGTGAAGGGCAGGGACTTCAGCCCCAGCATTTT. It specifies CASSEGQGLQPQHF.

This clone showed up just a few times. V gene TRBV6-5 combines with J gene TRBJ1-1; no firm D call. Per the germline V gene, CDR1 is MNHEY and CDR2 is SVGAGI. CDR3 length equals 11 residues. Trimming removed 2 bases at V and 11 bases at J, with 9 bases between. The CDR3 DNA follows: TGTGCCAGCAGTTACGGCCCGTTCGCTTTCTTT. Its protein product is CASSYGPFAFF.

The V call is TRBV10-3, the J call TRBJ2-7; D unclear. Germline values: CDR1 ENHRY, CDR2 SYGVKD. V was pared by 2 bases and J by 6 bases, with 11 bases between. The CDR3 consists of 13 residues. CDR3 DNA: TGTGCCATCAGTGAGCGTCCACTCTTCGAGCAGTACTTC. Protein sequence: CAISERPLFEQYF.

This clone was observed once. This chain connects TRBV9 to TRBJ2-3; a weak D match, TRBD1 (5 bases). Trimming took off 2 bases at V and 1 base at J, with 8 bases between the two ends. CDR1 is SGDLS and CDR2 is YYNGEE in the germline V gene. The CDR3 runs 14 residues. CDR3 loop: CASSVTGRTDTQYF. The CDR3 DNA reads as TGTGCCAGCAGCGTTACAGGCCGCACAGATACGCAGTATTTT.

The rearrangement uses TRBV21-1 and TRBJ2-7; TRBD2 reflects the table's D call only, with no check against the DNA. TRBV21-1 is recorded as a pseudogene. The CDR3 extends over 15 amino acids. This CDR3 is CASSKRASGEYEQYV. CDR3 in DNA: TGTGCCAGCAGCAAGCGGGCGAGCGGGGAGTACGAGCAGTACGTC.

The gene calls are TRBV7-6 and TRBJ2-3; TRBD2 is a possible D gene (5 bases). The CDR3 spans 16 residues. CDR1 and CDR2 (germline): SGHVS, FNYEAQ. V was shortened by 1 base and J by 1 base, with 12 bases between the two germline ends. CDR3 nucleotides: TGTGCCAGCAGCTTAGGTGCGGCCGGGGGCACAGATACGCAGTATTTT. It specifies CASSLGAAGGTDTQYF.

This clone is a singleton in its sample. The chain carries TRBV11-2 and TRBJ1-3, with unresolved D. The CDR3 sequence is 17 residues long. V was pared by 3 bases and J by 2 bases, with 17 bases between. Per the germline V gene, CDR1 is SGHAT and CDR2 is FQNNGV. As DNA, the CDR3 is TGTGCCAGCAGCTTGGAGCCCCTGGGAGGAGCTGGAAACACCATATATTTT. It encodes CASSLEPLGGAGNTIYF.

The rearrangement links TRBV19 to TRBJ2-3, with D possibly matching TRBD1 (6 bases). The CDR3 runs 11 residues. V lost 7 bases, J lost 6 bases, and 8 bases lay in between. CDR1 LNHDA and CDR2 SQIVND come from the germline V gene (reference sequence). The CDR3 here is CASTQGDTQYF. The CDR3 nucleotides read TGTGCCAGTACCCAGGGGGATACGCAGTATTTT.

CDR3 bases: TGCAGCACAAAAAGGGGTCCTCTGGAGTTCTTC. Translating gives CSTKRGPLEFF. The genes are TRBV29-1 and TRBJ2-1, with a tentative D call TRBD1 (5 bases). The CDR3 is 11 residues long. Germline V gives CDR1 SQVTM, CDR2 ANQGSEA. V shed 8 bases and J shed 14 bases, with 19 bases lying between them.

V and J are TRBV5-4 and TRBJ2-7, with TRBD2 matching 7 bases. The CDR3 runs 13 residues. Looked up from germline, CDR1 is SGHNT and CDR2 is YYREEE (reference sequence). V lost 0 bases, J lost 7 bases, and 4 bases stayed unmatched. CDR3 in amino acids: CASSLAEAGEQYV. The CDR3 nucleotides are TGTGCCAGCAGCTTGGCCGAAGCGGGGGAGCAGTACGTC.

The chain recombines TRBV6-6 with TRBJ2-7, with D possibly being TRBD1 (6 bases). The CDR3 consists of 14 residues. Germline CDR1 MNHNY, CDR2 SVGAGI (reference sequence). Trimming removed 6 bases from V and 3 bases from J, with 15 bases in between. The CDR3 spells CASSLGQKGYEQYF. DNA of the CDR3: TGTGCCAGCAGCCTCGGACAGAAAGGCTACGAGCAGTACTTC.

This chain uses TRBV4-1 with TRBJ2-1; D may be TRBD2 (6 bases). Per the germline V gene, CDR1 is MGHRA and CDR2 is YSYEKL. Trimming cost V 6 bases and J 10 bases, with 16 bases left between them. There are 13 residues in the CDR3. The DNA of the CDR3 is TGCGCCAGCAGTCGCTCGGGGACTGGGGAGCAGTTCTTC. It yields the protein CASSRSGTGEQFF.

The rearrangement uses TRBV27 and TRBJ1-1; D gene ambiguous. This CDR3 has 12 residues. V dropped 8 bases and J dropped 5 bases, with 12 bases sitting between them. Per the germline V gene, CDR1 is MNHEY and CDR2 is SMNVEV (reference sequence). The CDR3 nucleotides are TGTGCCAGCGGTCGGGGAAGGACTGAAGCTTTCTTT. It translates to CASGRGRTEAFF.

The DNA of the CDR3 is TGTGCCAGCAGTTACTCGGCTAGCACAGATACGCAGTATTTT. This sequence encodes CASSYSASTDTQYF. The rearrangement uses TRBV6-5 and TRBJ2-3, with unresolved D. This CDR3 spans 14 amino acids. V gave up 0 bases and J gave up 0 bases, with 4 bases separating them. The germline CDR1 and CDR2 sequences are MNHEY and SVGAGI.